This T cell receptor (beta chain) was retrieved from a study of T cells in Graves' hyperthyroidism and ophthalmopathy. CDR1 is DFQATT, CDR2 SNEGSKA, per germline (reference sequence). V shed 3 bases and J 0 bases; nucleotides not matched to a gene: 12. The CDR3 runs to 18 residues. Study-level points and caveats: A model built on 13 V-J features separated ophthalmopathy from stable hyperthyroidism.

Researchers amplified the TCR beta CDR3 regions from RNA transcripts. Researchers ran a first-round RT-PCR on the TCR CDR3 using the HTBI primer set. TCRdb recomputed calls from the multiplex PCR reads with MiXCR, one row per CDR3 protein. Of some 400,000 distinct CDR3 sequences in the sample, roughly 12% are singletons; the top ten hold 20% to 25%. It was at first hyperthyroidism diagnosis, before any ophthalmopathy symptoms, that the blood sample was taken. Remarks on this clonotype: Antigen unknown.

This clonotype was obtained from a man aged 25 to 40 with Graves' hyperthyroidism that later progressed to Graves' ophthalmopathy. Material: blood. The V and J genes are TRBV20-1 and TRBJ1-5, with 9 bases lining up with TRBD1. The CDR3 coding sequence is TGCAGTGCTAGCGTGGTGGGACAGGGTGGATATAGCAATCAGCCCCAGCATTTT. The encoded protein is CSASVVGQGGYSNQPQHF.